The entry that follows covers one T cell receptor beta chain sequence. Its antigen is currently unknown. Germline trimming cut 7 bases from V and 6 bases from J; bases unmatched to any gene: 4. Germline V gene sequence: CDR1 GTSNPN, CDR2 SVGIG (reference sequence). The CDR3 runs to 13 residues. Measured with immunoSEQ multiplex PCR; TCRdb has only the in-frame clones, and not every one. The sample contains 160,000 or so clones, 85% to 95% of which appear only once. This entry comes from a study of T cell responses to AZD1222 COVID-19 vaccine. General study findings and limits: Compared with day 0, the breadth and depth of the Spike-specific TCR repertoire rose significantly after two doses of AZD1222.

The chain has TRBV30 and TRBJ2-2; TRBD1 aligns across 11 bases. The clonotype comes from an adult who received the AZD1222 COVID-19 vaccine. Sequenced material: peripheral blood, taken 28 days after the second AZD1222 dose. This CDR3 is CASQGQGAGELFF. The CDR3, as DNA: TGTGCCTCCCAGGGACAGGGGGCCGGGGAGCTGTTTTTT.